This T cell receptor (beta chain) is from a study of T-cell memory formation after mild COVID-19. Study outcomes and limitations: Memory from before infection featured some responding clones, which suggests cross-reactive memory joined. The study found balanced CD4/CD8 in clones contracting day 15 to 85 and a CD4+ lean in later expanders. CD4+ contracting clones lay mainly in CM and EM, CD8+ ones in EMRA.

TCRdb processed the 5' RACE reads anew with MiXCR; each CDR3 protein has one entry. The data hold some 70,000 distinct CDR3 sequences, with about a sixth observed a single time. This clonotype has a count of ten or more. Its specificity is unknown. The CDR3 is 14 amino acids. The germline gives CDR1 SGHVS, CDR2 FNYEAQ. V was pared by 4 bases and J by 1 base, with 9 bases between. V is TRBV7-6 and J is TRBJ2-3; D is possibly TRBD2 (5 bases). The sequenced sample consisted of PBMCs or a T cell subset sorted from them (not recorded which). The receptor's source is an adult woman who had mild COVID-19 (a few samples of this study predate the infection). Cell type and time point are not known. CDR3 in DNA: TGTGCCAGCAGCTCCGGACTCGGCACAGATACGCAGTATTTT. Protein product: CASSSGLGTDTQYF.